Listed below are T cell receptor beta chains from one sample, sequenced in a study of tumor-infiltrating lymphocytes in primary liver carcinoma. TCRdb recomputed calls from the multiplex PCR reads with MiXCR, one row per CDR3 protein. The repertoire holds approximately 100,000 distinct CDR3 sequences, with approximately 70% as singletons. Sequencing was carried out using liver tumor tissue from sampling region 2. Source of these receptors: a woman between 55 and 75 years old with primary liver carcinoma and hepatitis B virus infection. Each CDR3 is given with its conserved first and last residue. Fields, in order: CDR3 DNA, CDR3 protein, clone size, J gene, V gene, D gene. A D gene is named only where the DNA matches it firmly. Where a row states a size, it is once, few, many or the class of an expanded clone; other rows omit it.

TGTGCCAGGAGTCCGAATCGCGGGAGCTGGTTAGGAGATACGCAGTACTTT,CARSPNRGSWLGDTQYF,NA,TRBJ2-3,TRBV11-2,TRBD2
TGTGCCATCAGTGAAAGAGGGGAGCGCGGCTACACCTTC,CAISERGERGYTF,NA,TRBJ1-2,TRBV6-2/TRBV6-3,NA
TGTGCCGGCAGCTTAAGACAACGTGTGGGAGAGTCTCACTTT,CAGSLRQRVGESHF,NA,TRBJ2-3,TRBV11-1,NA
TGCTGTGTTGAACCGGCAGGATCCGGCAATAAGCAGTTCTTC,CCVEPAGSGNKQFF,NA,TRBJ2-1,TRBV29-1,NA
TGTGCCAGTACCACAGTAGTGGGAGAGACAGATACGCAGTATTTT,CASTTVVGETDTQYF,once,TRBJ2-3,TRBV12-3/TRBV12-4,NA
TGTGACAGCAGCAGGAAACTAGCGGGAGGGCCGGGGTATGAGCAGTTCTTC,CDSSRKLAGGPGYEQFF,NA,TRBJ2-1,TRBV11-2,TRBD2
TGCAGCGTGGGAGGGTCTGGAAACACCATATATTTT,CSVGGSGNTIYF,many,TRBJ1-3,TRBV29-1,NA
TGTGCCACCAGTGATCGGCAGGTGCACCAAGAGACCCAATACTTC,CATSDRQVHQETQYF,NA,TRBJ2-5,TRBV24-1,NA
TGTGCCTGGGGCGGGGGGACAGCGTTGGCAAGTCAGCACCAGCATTTT,CAWGGGTALASQHQHF,NA,TRBJ1-5,TRBV30,TRBD1
TGTGCCTGGAGGTCCTCGGGACAGGGGGCGCGGACTGAAGCTTTCTTT,CAWRSSGQGARTEAFF,many,TRBJ1-1,TRBV30,TRBD1
TGTGCCAGCAGCAAGACAGGGGTTGAGCAGTACTTC,CASSKTGVEQYF,few,TRBJ2-7,TRBV16,TRBD1
TGTGCCAGCAGTTTGAAAACCGGGACTAACCATGGAGAGACCCAGTACTTC,CASSLKTGTNHGETQYF,many,TRBJ2-5,TRBV12-3/TRBV12-4,TRBD2
TGTGCCTGGAGACGGACCGGTTTCTATGGCTACACCTTC,CAWRRTGFYGYTF,many,TRBJ1-2,TRBV30,NA
TGTGCCAGCAGCAAGGACAGGCTCACCGGGGAGCTGTTTTTT,CASSKDRLTGELFF,NA,TRBJ2-2,TRBV7-9,TRBD1
TGCGCCAGCAGCCAAGCAATGGGGCCAAATCAGCCCCAGCATTTT,CASSQAMGPNQPQHF,NA,TRBJ1-5,TRBV4-1,NA
TGTGCCAGCAGTCCCTACAGGGGGCAACGTGGGCAGTCCCAGCATTTT,CASSPYRGQRGQSQHF,NA,TRBJ1-5,TRBV28,TRBD1
TGTGCCAGCTCACCTTTGGCGGGACCGAACACCGGGGAGCTGTTATTT,CASSPLAGPNTGELLF,NA,TRBJ2-2,TRBV18,NA
TGTGCCATCAGTGAGTCGACGGGGGTGGACACTGAAGCTTTCTTT,CAISESTGVDTEAFF,few,TRBJ1-1,TRBV10-3,NA
TGTGCCAGCAGCTTAGCGTCGGGTGCCTCCGGGGACACTGAAGCTTTCTTT,CASSLASGASGDTEAFF,few,TRBJ1-1,TRBV11-1,NA
TGCATCGTTGAAGATATGGGTGCGGGTGGCACAGATACGCAGTATTTT,CIVEDMGAGGTDTQYF,NA,TRBJ2-3,TRBV29-1,NA
TGCAGCGTTGGTGGCACTAACGCCACCGGGGAGCTGTTTTTT,CSVGGTNATGELFF,NA,TRBJ2-2,TRBV29-1,NA
TGTGCCAGCTCACCACCGAGGGGATTAAGTGGAAAGACCATATATTTT,CASSPPRGLSGKTIYF,NA,TRBJ1-3,TRBV18,NA
TGTGCCAGCAGTCGACAGTATGAGCAGTTCTTT,CASSRQYEQFF,NA,TRBJ2-1,TRBV12-3/TRBV12-4,NA
TGTGCCAGCAGTTTAGGGTATGAGACAGGGGTCACTGAAGCTTTCTTT,CASSLGYETGVTEAFF,NA,TRBJ1-1,TRBV28,TRBD1
TGTGCCAGCAGTTCGAGGGTCACAGATACGCACTATTTT,CASSSRVTDTHYF,NA,TRBJ2-3,TRBV28,NA
TGTGCCAGCAGCTTAAAGTCAGCGGGTACAGAAACGCAGTATTTT,CASSLKSAGTETQYF,NA,TRBJ2-3,TRBV7-8,NA
TGTGCCAGCTCACATCGGCAGGGGGTTGCTGAGCAGTTCTTC,CASSHRQGVAEQFF,few,TRBJ2-1,TRBV18,TRBD1
TGCGCCAGCAGCTTGGGACAGCAGATCTACGAGCAGTACTTC,CASSLGQQIYEQYF,few,TRBJ2-7,TRBV5-1,NA
TGTGCCAGCGACTACTCCCGTGGTAGCGGGAGAGATACCCAGTACTTC,CASDYSRGSGRDTQYF,NA,TRBJ2-5,TRBV11-2,TRBD2
TGTGCCTGCAGTGAATACCAGGGGGGCACTGATGCTTTCTTT,CACSEYQGGTDAFF,few,TRBJ1-1,TRBV6-1,TRBD1
TGTGCCAGCAGCTCCTCCCGGTCCCAGAGGTCCTACGAGCAGTACTTC,CASSSSRSQRSYEQYF,NA,TRBJ2-7,TRBV11-1,NA
TGTACCAGTGGCTTAGATATGGCTCAGTTCTTC,CTSGLDMAQFF,NA,TRBJ2-1,TRBV11-2,NA
TGTACCAGCAGCTTGTTAGGCACCTCTAGCACGGATACGCAGTATTTT,CTSSLLGTSSTDTQYF,once,TRBJ2-3,TRBV5-6,NA
TGTGCCAGTAGGACGGACAGGGGATTGGGTGAGCAGTTCTTC,CASRTDRGLGEQFF,NA,TRBJ2-1,TRBV19,TRBD1
TGCGCCAGCAGCCGCCTACGGTACGATAATACCGGGGAGCTGTTTTTT,CASSRLRYDNTGELFF,NA,TRBJ2-2,TRBV4-1,NA
TGTGTCAGCAGCCCCGGACTAGTGGGCGATTACAATGAGCAGTTCTTC,CVSSPGLVGDYNEQFF,once,TRBJ2-1,TRBV11-2,TRBD2
TGTGCCAGCAGTCGTCAACAAGGGGGAAATTCACCCCTCCACTTT,CASSRQQGGNSPLHF,NA,TRBJ1-6,TRBV12-3/TRBV12-4,NA
TGTGCCAGCAGTTACTATTCCACATCCTACGGGCAGTATTTC,CASSYYSTSYGQYF,NA,TRBJ2-7,TRBV6-5,NA
TGTGCCAGCAGGGAAGACCTTAGCGGTTCCTACGAGCAGTACTTC,CASREDLSGSYEQYF,few,TRBJ2-7,TRBV2,NA
TGTGCCAGCAGTTTCTACCTCCGGAACTTGAACTATGGCTACACCTTC,CASSFYLRNLNYGYTF,many,TRBJ1-2,TRBV6-5,NA
TGCAGCGTTGGTTGGACTAGCGCCAACGGGGAGCTGTTTTTT,CSVGWTSANGELFF,NA,TRBJ2-2,TRBV29-1,TRBD2
TGCACCAGCAGCCTCGGACTAGCGGGAGCCACTCAAGAGACCCATTACTTC,CTSSLGLAGATQETHYF,NA,TRBJ2-5,TRBV4-1,TRBD2
TGTGCCACCGAGCGGACTAGCGCCCACTACGAGCAGTACTTC,CATERTSAHYEQYF,NA,TRBJ2-7,TRBV28,TRBD2
TGTGCCAGCAGTTTAAACTTAAACGGACCCTCAGATACGCAGTATTTT,CASSLNLNGPSDTQYF,many,TRBJ2-3,TRBV12-3/TRBV12-4,NA
TGTGCCAGCAGACCCCGACAGAATAATGAGCAGTTCTTC,CASRPRQNNEQFF,many,TRBJ2-1,TRBV6-5,NA
TGTGCCATCAGAGTGACTAGCGCCTACGAGCAGTACTTT,CAIRVTSAYEQYF,once,TRBJ2-7,TRBV10-3,TRBD2
TGCGCCAGCAGCGAACATACAGATACGCAGTATTTT,CASSEHTDTQYF,NA,TRBJ2-3,TRBV4-1,NA
TGTGCCAGTAAGAGGCAGTCGAACACCGAGGAGCTGTTTTTT,CASKRQSNTEELFF,NA,TRBJ2-2,TRBV5-6,NA
TGTGCCAGCAGTGACTTGAGGGAGATGGACACAGATACGCAGTATTTT,CASSDLREMDTDTQYF,NA,TRBJ2-3,TRBV6-4,NA
TGTGCCAGTAATTTGATTCGTGGTGAGCAGTTCTTC,CASNLIRGEQFF,NA,TRBJ2-1,TRBV5-6,NA
TGTGCCAGCAGCCCAGTGGGGGACTCGTACACTTACAATGAGCAGTTCTTC,CASSPVGDSYTYNEQFF,NA,TRBJ2-1,TRBV9,NA
TGTGCCAGCAGCTTAGAGGGGGCCCGTGGCTGTGACTACACCTTC,CASSLEGARGCDYTF,NA,TRBJ1-2,TRBV11-2,NA
TGTGCCATCAGCCCTCGGTCAGCAGGACTACGCAAGCAGTACTTC,CAISPRSAGLRKQYF,NA,TRBJ2-7,TRBV11-1,NA
TGTGCCAGCAGTGGCCCAAGACTAGCAGGAGGGAGGGTCCAGTACTTC,CASSGPRLAGGRVQYF,NA,TRBJ2-5,TRBV6-1,TRBD2
TGCAGCGTAACGACAAACCGGATCCCGTTCTTC,CSVTTNRIPFF,many,TRBJ2-1,TRBV29-1,NA
TGCAGCGTTGAAGGGGCCAGGGGGGCAGATACGCAGTATTTT,CSVEGARGADTQYF,many,TRBJ2-3,TRBV29-1,NA
TGTGCCAGCAGCACCACAGGGACCGGGGGTCTGGCCCAGCATTTT,CASSTTGTGGLAQHF,many,TRBJ1-5,TRBV4-2,NA